This TCR beta chain comes out of a study of OX40 agonist ivuxolimab in advanced cancers. About the study as a whole: Ivuxolimab was a fully human IgG2 agonistic monoclonal antibody targeting the costimulatory receptor OX40 (CD134). Intravenous ivuxolimab was administered to patients every 2 weeks at six dose levels: 0.01, 0.1, 0.3, 1.5, 3 and 10 mg/kg. Of the approximately 54 patients in dose escalation, around 19 had hepatocellular carcinoma, roughly 15 had melanoma, 9 had renal cell carcinoma and 9 had head and neck cancer. The dose-escalation cohort was about 86% male with a mean age of around 62 years, ranging from 23 to 79. Patients were allowed to have had prior anti-PD-1, anti-PD-L1 or anti-CTLA-4 therapy, and around 41% of the dose-escalation patients had previously received checkpoint inhibitors. Partial responses occurred in three dose-escalation patients: two with cutaneous melanoma and one with hepatocellular carcinoma. The point of sequencing TCRbeta in the periphery was to test whether ivuxolimab changed TCR sequence diversity and drove clonal T-cell expansion. The monotherapy dose-escalation portion (N ≈ 52 patients) of the phase I ivuxolimab trial is reported in the paper.

As regards this clone: The antigen it binds to is not known. No much larger clone is present one base from it, and per-base qualities are unavailable.

Trimming at the junction amounts to 2 bases on V and 1 base on J, and the germline ends lie 12 bases apart. From its cysteine to its phenylalanine, the CDR3 spans 15 amino acids. The DNA shown is the 45-base CDR3, in frame from base 1. The germline V gene yields WSHSY for CDR1 and SAAADI for CDR2. Broad study findings and their caveats: In the 0.1-3.0 mg/kg groups, partial responders had among the lowest normalized peripheral clonal expansion, particularly in CD8+ T cells. After ivuxolimab, expanded clones were on average more numerous among CD8+ T cells than among CD4+ T cells. At doses from 0.1 to 3.0 mg/kg, clonal expansion was seen in both CD4+ and CD8+ blood T cells between baseline and week 6. Low levels of normalized T-cell clonal expansion were also shown by some nonresponding patients. Antigen specificity was not determined for the clonally expanded peripheral T cells.

Patients with autoimmune disease history or receiving systemic immunosuppression were excluded from the trial. Peripheral blood for TCR sequencing was collected from all dose cohorts at baseline, on cycle 4 day 1, and on cycle 7 day 1. The samples were drawn from a first-in-human, open-label, multicenter phase I dose-escalation trial of ivuxolimab. The trial enrolled adults with locally advanced or metastatic head and neck squamous cell, hepatocellular, melanoma or renal cell carcinoma. CD4+ and CD8+ T cells were sorted separately from peripheral blood before TCR sequencing. Genomic DNA was isolated from the sorted cells so that the TCRbeta CDR3 region could be sequenced. The immunoSEQ Assay was used for sequencing of TCRbeta CDR3 regions. Held by TCRdb, this immuneACCESS table contains in-frame sequences only and omits some clones. Under half of the omission traces to an unresolved V gene where checked; the cause of the rest is unknown. Across this sample there are tens of thousands of clones, with around 90% seen only once. Around 3.5% of the sample is taken by the ten largest.

The receptor's source is an adult with an advanced solid tumor such as melanoma, head and neck, liver or kidney cancer. This material consisted of CD4+ or CD8+ T cells sorted from blood, taken in a trial of the OX40 agonist ivuxolimab. The sequence is built from TRBV10-2 and TRBJ2-7, and the D gene may be TRBD1, 6 bases matching. CDR3 reads: CASSELDRSSYEQYF. The DNA reads as follows: TGCGCCAGCAGTGAGCTAGACAGGTCTTCCTACGAGCAGTACTTC.